This paragraph covers one TCR beta chain sequence. These data belong to a study of blood T cell repertoires in COVID-19. Across the study: Sources were T cells, B-cell-depleted T cells, or PBMCs; the material itself was cDNA or gDNA.

CDR1 LGHDT and CDR2 YNNKEL come from the germline V gene (reference sequence). The CDR3 consists of 13 residues. The V segment lost 4 bases and the J segment 9 bases; nucleotides outside the gene matches: 5. Profiling relied on immunoSEQ multiplex PCR, and the TCRdb table lists in-frame clones only, not all of them. This table has 62,000 or so clones, 88% appearing once. The sample consisted of peripheral blood. This TCR derives from a human donor in a cohort sampled during active COVID-19. The chain joins TRBV3-1 (or the pseudogene TRBV3-2) to TRBJ2-1; 8 nucleotides agree with TRBD1. The CDR3: CASSLGQGTEQFF. The DNA for the CDR3 is TGTGCCAGCAGCCTAGGACAGGGAACTGAGCAGTTCTTC.